This TCR beta chain was observed in a study of cytomegalovirus exposure and HLA in healthy donors. The study, taken as a whole, reports: Across all donors, roughly uniform sequencing depth was an assumption of the presence/absence analyses. Researchers counted approximately 160 TCR beta chains as cytomegalovirus-associated. A later analysis linked a missense variant in DCLRE1C to the trimming of TCR beta V and J genes.

PCR was performed using 60 Vbeta and 13 Jbeta primers. Profiled with immunoSEQ multiplex PCR; TCRdb holds only in-frame clones, not every one. The top ten clones hold approximately 11% of a sample with 100,000 or so clones, over 60% of them seen once. This clone came up once. What it binds is not known. The germline V gene has CDR1 MDHEN and CDR2 SYDVKM. The CDR3 is 15 amino acids. This sequence joins TRBV28 and TRBJ2-5; a weak D match, TRBD1 (6 bases). The J call may not be correct, given that the DNA end is closer to TRBJ2-7. The sequencing sample was made of PBMCs. The receptor was isolated from a man aged 35 to 55 in good health and CMV-seropositive. This CDR3 is CASNHALGGNNEQYF. The CDR3 region has the DNA TGTGCCAGCAACCATGCCTTAGGGGGTAATAACGAGCAGTACTTC.